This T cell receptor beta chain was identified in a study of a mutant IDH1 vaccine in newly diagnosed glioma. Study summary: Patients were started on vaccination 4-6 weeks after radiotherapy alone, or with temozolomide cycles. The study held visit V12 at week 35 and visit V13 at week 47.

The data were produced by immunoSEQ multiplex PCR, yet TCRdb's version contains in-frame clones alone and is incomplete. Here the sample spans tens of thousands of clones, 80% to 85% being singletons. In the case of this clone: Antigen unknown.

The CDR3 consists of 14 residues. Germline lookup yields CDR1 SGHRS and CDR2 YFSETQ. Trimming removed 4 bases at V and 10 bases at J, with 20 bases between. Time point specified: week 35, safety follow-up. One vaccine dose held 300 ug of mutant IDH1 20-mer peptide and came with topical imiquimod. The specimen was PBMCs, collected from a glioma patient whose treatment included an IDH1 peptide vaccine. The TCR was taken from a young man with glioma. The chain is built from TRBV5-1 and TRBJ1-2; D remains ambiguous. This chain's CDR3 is CASSLGRTQSAYTF. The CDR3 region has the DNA TGCGCCAGCAGCCTAGGACGGACCCAATCTGCCTACACCTTC.